This TCR beta chain was profiled in a study of T cell clonotyping in hematopoietic cell transplantation. This clone was observed a single time. Sequencing was performed with immunoSEQ multiplex PCR; in TCRdb, only in-frame clones are kept and a portion is missing. The sample yields some 9,400 clones, almost 80% seen once. With 2 bases removed from V and 5 bases from J, the gap between germline ends came to 12 bases. The germline V gene encodes CDR1 MNHNS and CDR2 SASEGT. This CDR3 has 14 residues. Sequenced here: PBMCs, sampled 180 days after allogeneic stem cell transplant. The chain uses TRBV6-1 and TRBJ1-2; D is ambiguous. The sequence derives from a male patient aged 40-55 years who had an allogeneic stem cell transplant from a related donor, so the T cells may come from the graft donor. Some clones in this sample may be carry-over from other donors' samples. The CDR3 nucleotides read TGTGCCAGCAGTGAAATATTTTCGGGGTATGGCTACACCTTC. It is translated as CASSEIFSGYGYTF.